The 5 T cell receptor beta chains below were found in one sample sequenced in a study of a mutant IDH1 vaccine in newly diagnosed glioma. TCRdb's copy holds only in-frame clones and misses some; the assay was immunoSEQ multiplex PCR. Seen here are about 54,000 clones, 80% to 90% observed once, and the top ten hold approximately 4.5%. These receptors' antigens are unknown. Time point reported: week 35, safety follow-up. Every vaccination contained 300 ug of the mutant IDH1 20-mer peptide and was paired with topical imiquimod. This sample comprised PBMCs, obtained from a glioma patient whose treatment included an IDH1 peptide vaccine. Source of these receptors: a woman in her late teens or twenties with glioma.

V is TRBV19 and J is TRBJ2-7; 7 bases line up with TRBD1. This CDR3 contains 12 residues. CDR1 LNHDA and CDR2 SQIVND come from the germline V gene (reference sequence). Losses at the gene ends were 5 bases for V and 6 bases for J; bases not matched to a gene: 4. The chain's CDR3 is CASSGTAIEQYF. CDR3 nucleotide sequence: TGTGCCAGTAGTGGGACAGCTATCGAGCAGTACTTC. Complete variable domain (other parts from reference TRBV19 and TRBJ2-7): DGGITQSPKYLFRKEGQNVTLSCEQNLNHDAMYWYRQDPGQGLRLIYYSQIVNDFQKGDIAEGYSVSREKKESFPLTVTSAQKNPTAFYLCASSGTAIEQYFGPGTRLTVT.

The rearrangement uses TRBV6-6 and TRBJ1-2; possibly TRBD1 for D (5 bases). CDR3 length equals 14 residues. Germline values: CDR1 MNHNY, CDR2 SVGAGI (reference sequence). For the CDR3, the DNA is TGTGCGGGGAAGGGACGGAACACTAACTATGGCTACACCTTC. As protein: CAGKGRNTNYGYTF.

The rearrangement uses TRBV10-1 and TRBJ2-3, with no clear D. V shed 2 bases and J shed 4 bases, with 7 bases lying between them. CDR1 is WNHNN and CDR2 is SYGVQD in the germline V gene (reference sequence). This CDR3 spans 13 amino acids. CDR3 residues: CASSEPPSDTQYF. The CDR3 DNA follows: TGCGCCAGCAGTGAGCCACCCTCAGATACGCAGTATTTT.

The chain uses TRBV2 and TRBJ2-1; 9 bases are a match to TRBD2. The CDR3 is made up of 15 amino acids. The J segment lost 2 bases and the V segment lost 7 bases, leaving 6 bases of the junction unmatched. Germline CDR1 and CDR2: SNHLY and FYNNEI. The CDR3 protein is CASTPAGGTYNEQFF. The CDR3 DNA follows: TGTGCCAGCACCCCAGCGGGGGGAACCTACAATGAGCAGTTCTTC.

The rearrangement uses TRBV9 and TRBJ2-1, with 11 bases that match TRBD2. V lost 2 bases to trimming and J lost 4 bases; unmatched junction nucleotides: 8. The CDR3 is 17 amino acids. Germline assignment: CDR1 SGDLS and CDR2 YYNGEE. The chain's CDR3 is CASSVGTSGLAYNEQFF. The CDR3 coding sequence is TGTGCCAGCAGCGTCGGGACTAGCGGATTAGCTTACAATGAGCAGTTCTTC.